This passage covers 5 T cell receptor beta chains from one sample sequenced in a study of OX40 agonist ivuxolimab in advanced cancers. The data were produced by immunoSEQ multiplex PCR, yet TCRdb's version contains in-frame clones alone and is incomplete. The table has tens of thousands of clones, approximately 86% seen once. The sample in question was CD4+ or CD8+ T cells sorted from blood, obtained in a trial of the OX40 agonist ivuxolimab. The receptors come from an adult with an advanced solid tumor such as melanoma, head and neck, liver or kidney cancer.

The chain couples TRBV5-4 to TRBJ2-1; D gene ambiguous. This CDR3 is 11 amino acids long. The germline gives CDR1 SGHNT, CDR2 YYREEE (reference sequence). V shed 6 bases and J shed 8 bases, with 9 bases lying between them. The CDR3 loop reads CASKTAYEQFF. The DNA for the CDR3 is TGTGCCAGCAAAACAGCCTATGAGCAGTTCTTC.

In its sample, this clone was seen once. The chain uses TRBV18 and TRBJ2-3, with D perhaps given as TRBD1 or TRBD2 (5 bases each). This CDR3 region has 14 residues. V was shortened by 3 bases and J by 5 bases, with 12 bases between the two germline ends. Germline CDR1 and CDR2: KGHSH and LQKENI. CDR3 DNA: TGTGCCAGCTCACCCGCCGGGACGGAAGATACGCAGTATTTT. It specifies CASSPAGTEDTQYF.

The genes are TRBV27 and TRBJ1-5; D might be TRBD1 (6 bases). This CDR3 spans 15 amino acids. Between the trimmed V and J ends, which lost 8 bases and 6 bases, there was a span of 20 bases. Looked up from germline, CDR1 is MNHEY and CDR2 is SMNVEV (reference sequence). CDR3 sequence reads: CASPPLQGLRQPQHF. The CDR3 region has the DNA TGTGCCAGCCCCCCCCTACAGGGTTTGCGTCAGCCCCAGCATTTT.

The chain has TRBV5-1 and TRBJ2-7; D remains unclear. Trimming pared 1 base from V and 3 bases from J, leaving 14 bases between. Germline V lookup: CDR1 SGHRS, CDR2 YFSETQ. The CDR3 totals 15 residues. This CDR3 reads CASSLTVGRFYEQYF. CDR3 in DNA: TGCGCCAGCAGCTTGACGGTAGGCCGGTTCTACGAGCAGTACTTC.

The CDR3 region has the DNA TGTGCCAGCAGTTGGGACAGGGTTGGATCCCAGCCCCAGCATTTT. It specifies CASSWDRVGSQPQHF. The chain uses TRBV28 and TRBJ1-5; 9 bases fit TRBD1. The germline V gene has CDR1 MDHEN and CDR2 SYDVKM. The trim removed 4 bases at V and 7 bases at J, leaving 8 bases unmatched. The CDR3 has 15 amino acids.